This T cell receptor beta chain was identified in a study of shared clonotypes between healthy human individuals. Trimming cost V 1 base and J 4 bases, with 16 bases left between them. CDR3 length equals 16 residues. Germline V gene data show CDR1 as SEHNR and CDR2 as FQNEAQ (reference sequence). CD45RO negativity and positive selection for CCR7 defined naive CD8 cells, a population that excluded terminally differentiated effector memory CD45RA+ cells. Data came from immunoSEQ multiplex PCR; TCRdb stores just in-frame clones and leaves some out. The sample carries some 2,100,000 clones, 85% to 95% recorded once.

The sequencing input was naive CD8+ T cells from PBMCs. J is TRBJ1-2 and V is TRBV7-9; D not certain. The sequence came from a man between 18 and 35 years old in good health. Some clones in this sample may be carry-over from other donors' samples. This chain's CDR3 is CASSLVGQFHLYGYTF. CDR3 sequence (DNA): TGTGCCAGCAGCTTAGTAGGGCAGTTTCACCTCTATGGCTACACCTTC.